A selection of T cell receptor beta chains follows, all from one sample in a study of T-cell reconstitution after alpha-beta-depleted transplantation in children. MiXCR, applied by TCRdb to the PCR reads, yields one record per CDR3 protein. The sample has roughly 190,000 distinct CDR3 sequences, more than 12% seen once; the top ten hold roughly an eighth. This material consisted of PBMCs from the stem cell graft donor, taken from the stem cell graft. The receptor source for this set is a human donor who donated a stem cell graft to a child with acute lymphoblastic leukemia. CDR3s include the opening cysteine and the closing phenylalanine or tryptophan. D genes are given only for firm matches. Some rows have no size entry. The others give once, few or many, or a class for an expanded clone.

V gene	clone size	D gene	J gene	CDR3 protein	CDR3 DNA
TRBV28	many	NA	TRBJ2-1	CASSFSRTGGYEQFF	TGTGCCAGCAGTTTTTCCCGGACAGGAGGGTATGAGCAGTTCTTC
TRBV20-1	few	NA	TRBJ2-6	CSAEHPHGSGANVLTF	TGCAGTGCCGAACACCCCCACGGCTCTGGGGCCAACGTCCTGACTTTC
TRBV6-1	few	TRBD2	TRBJ2-4	CASSPGLANILAKNIQYF	TGTGCCAGCAGCCCCGGACTAGCGAATATACTAGCCAAAAACATTCAGTACTTC
TRBV4-2	many	NA	TRBJ1-2	CASSQPGAIYGYTF	TGTGCCAGCAGCCAACCGGGGGCAATCTATGGCTACACCTTC
TRBV15	NA	TRBD2	TRBJ2-4	CATSRVESGRMNIQYF	TGTGCCACCAGCAGAGTCGAGAGCGGGAGAATGAACATTCAGTACTTC
TRBV12-3/TRBV12-4	many	NA	TRBJ2-1	CASSLSPYNEQFF	TGTGCCAGCAGTTTATCCCCGTACAATGAGCAGTTCTTC
TRBV4-1	NA	NA	TRBJ2-1	CASSHLASSYNEQFF	TGCGCCAGCAGCCATCTCGCGAGCTCCTACAATGAGCAGTTCTTC
TRBV20-1	NA	NA	TRBJ2-3	CSAPRDALASFTDTQYF	TGCAGTGCCCCACGGGACGCGCTAGCGAGTTTCACAGATACGCAGTATTTT
TRBV11-2	NA	NA	TRBJ2-7	CASSPSHEYEQYF	TGTGCCAGCAGCCCCTCACACGAATACGAGCAGTACTTC
TRBV6-1	many	NA	TRBJ1-1	CASSERWVGTEAFF	TGTGCCAGCAGTGAACGGTGGGTGGGCACTGAAGCTTTCTTT
TRBV5-5	many	TRBD2	TRBJ2-3	CASITGGASGRAYDTQYF	TGTGCCAGCATCACGGGTGGGGCTAGCGGGAGGGCCTACGATACGCAGTATTTT
TRBV27	few	TRBD1	TRBJ1-2	CASRGTGNHHGYTF	TGTGCCAGCAGGGGGACAGGGAATCACCATGGCTACACCTTC
TRBV27	NA	TRBD1	TRBJ2-2	CASSPRDRETGELFF	TGTGCCAGCAGTCCACGGGACAGGGAGACCGGGGAGCTGTTTTTT
TRBV5-1	many	TRBD2	TRBJ2-1	CASSLELAGGYNEQFF	TGCGCCAGCAGCCTGGAACTAGCGGGAGGCTACAATGAGCAGTTCTTC
TRBV20-1	many	TRBD2	TRBJ2-7	CSATSGRVYEQYF	TGCAGTGCAACTAGCGGGAGGGTCTACGAGCAGTACTTC
TRBV7-9	NA	TRBD2	TRBJ2-1	CASHDKNVAGVLNEQFF	TGTGCCAGCCACGATAAAAACGTAGCGGGAGTGTTAAATGAGCAGTTCTTC
TRBV12-3/TRBV12-4	many	NA	TRBJ2-7	CASSLRLVGQYF	TGTGCCAGCAGTTTACGCCTAGTCGGGCAGTACTTC
TRBV10-3	many	TRBD1	TRBJ2-2	CAISETGASRGELFF	TGTGCCATCAGTGAAACAGGGGCATCGAGGGGGGAGCTGTTTTTT
TRBV11-2	few	NA	TRBJ2-7	CASSLVRIPLYEQYF	TGTGCCAGCAGCTTAGTTCGGATCCCTCTCTACGAGCAGTACTTC
TRBV11-2	many	TRBD2	TRBJ2-2	CASSWSSGTGELFF	TGTGCCAGCAGTTGGTCTAGCGGGACCGGGGAGCTGTTTTTT
TRBV4-1	NA	NA	TRBJ2-7	CASSQPDLGFTQYEQYF	TGCGCCAGCAGCCAGCCCGACCTGGGTTTTACCCAATACGAGCAGTACTTC
TRBV20-1	NA	TRBD2	TRBJ2-1	CSARETSGQQNEQFF	TGCAGTGCTAGAGAGACTAGCGGGCAACAAAATGAGCAGTTCTTC